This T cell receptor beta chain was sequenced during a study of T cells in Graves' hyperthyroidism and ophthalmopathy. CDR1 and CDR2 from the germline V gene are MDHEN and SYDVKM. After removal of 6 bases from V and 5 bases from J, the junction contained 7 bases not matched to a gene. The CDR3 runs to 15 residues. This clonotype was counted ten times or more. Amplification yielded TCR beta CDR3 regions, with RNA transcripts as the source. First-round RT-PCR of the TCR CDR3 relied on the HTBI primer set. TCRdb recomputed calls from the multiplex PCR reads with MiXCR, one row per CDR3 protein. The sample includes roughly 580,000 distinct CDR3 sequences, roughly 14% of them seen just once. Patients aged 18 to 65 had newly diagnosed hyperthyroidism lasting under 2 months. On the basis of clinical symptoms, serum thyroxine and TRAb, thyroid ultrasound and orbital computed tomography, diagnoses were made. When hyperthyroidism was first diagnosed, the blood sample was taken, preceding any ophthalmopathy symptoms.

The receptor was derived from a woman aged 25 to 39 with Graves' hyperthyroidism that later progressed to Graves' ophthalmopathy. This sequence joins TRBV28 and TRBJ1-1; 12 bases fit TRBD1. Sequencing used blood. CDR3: CASSRGQGARTEAFF. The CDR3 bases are TGTGCCAGCAGCCGGGGACAGGGGGCGCGAACTGAAGCTTTCTTT.